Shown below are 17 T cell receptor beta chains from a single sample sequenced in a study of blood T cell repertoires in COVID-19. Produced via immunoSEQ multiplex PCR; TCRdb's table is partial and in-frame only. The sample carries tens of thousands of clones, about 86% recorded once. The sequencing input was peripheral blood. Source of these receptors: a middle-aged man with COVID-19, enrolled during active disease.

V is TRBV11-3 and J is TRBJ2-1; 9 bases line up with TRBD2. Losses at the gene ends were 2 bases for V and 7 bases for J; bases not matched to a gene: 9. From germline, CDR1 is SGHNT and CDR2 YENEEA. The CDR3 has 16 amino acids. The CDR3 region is CASSLLGLAGINEQFF. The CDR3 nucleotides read TGTGCCAGCAGCTTATTGGGTCTAGCGGGAATAAATGAGCAGTTCTTC.

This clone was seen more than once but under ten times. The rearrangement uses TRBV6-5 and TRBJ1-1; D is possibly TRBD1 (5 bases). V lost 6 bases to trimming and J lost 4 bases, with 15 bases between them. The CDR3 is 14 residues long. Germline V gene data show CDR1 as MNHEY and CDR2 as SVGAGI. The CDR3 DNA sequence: TGTGCCAGCAGACCTGGGGGAGGGGTCACTGAAGCTTTCTTT. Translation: CASRPGGGVTEAFF.

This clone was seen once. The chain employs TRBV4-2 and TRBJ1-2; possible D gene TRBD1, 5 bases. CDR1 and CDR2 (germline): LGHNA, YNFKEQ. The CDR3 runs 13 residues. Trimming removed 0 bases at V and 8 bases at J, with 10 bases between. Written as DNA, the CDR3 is TGTGCCAGCAGCCAAGATGGGGCTCGGGGCTACACCTTC. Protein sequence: CASSQDGARGYTF.

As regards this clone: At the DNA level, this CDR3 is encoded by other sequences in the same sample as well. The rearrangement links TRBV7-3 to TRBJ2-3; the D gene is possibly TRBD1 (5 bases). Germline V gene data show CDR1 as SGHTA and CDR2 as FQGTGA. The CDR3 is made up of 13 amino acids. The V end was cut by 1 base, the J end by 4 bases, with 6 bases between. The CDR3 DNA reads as TGTGCCAGCAGCTTAAGGGGCTCAGATACGCAGTATTTT. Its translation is CASSLRGSDTQYF.

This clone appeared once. The CDR3 DNA is TGTGCCAGCAGTGAAAGACTAGGAGGGCTCCCCTACAATGAGCAGTTCTTC. This codes for CASSERLGGLPYNEQFF. This chain joins TRBV6-1 and TRBJ2-1; the D gene is possibly TRBD2 (6 bases). The CDR3 sequence is 17 residues long. The ends were cut back, 2 bases at V and 2 bases at J, with 16 bases in the middle. Germline assignment: CDR1 MNHNS and CDR2 SASEGT.

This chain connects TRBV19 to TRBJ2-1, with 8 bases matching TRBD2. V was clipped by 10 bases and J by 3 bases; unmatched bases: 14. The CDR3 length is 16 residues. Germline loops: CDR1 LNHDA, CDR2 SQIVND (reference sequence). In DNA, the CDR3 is TGTGCCAATCGTTTCTCGGGGGGGCCAATCTACAATGAGCAGTTCTTC. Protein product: CANRFSGGPIYNEQFF.

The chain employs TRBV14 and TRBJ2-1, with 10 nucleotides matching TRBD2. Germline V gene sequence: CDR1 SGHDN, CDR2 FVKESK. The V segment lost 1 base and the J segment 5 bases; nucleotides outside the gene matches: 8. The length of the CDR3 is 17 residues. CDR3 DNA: TGTGCCAGCAGCCAAGTACTAGCGGGGAAGAGAGACAATGAGCAGTTCTTC. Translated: CASSQVLAGKRDNEQFF.

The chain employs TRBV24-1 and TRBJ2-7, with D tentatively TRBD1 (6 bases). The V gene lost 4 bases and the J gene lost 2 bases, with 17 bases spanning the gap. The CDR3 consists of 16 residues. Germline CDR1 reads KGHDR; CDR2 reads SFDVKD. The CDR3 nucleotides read TGTGCCACCAGTGAACTCGACAGGCAATTCCCCTACGAGCAGTACTTC. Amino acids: CATSELDRQFPYEQYF.

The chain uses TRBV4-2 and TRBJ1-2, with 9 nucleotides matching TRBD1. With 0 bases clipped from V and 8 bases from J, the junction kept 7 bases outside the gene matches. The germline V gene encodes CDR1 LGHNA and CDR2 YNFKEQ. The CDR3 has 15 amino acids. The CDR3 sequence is CASSQDVGTGLGYTF. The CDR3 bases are TGTGCCAGCAGCCAAGATGTAGGGACAGGGTTGGGCTACACCTTC.

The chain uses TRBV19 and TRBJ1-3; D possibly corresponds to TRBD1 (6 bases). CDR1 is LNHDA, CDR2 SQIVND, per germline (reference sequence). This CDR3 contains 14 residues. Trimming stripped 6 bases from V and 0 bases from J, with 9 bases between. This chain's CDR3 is CASSNRVSGNTIYF. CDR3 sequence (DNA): TGTGCCAGTAGCAACAGGGTCTCTGGAAACACCATATATTTT.

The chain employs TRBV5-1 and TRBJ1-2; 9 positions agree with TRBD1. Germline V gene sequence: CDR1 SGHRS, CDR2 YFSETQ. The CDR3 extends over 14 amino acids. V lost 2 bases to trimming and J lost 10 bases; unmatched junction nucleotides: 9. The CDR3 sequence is CASSLPDRGKDYTF. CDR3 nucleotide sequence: TGCGCCAGCAGCTTACCCGACAGGGGGAAGGACTACACCTTC.

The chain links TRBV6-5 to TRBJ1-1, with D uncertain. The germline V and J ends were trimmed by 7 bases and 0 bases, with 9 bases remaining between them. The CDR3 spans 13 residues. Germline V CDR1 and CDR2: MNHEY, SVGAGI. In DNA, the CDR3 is TGTGCCAGCACCAACTACATGAACACTGAAGCTTTCTTT. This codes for CASTNYMNTEAFF.

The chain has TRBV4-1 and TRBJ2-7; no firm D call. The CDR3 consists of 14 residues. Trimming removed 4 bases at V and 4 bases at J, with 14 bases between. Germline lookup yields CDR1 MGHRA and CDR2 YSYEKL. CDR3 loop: CASSPVFRSYEQYF. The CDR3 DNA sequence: TGCGCCAGCAGCCCAGTATTCCGTTCATACGAGCAGTACTTC.

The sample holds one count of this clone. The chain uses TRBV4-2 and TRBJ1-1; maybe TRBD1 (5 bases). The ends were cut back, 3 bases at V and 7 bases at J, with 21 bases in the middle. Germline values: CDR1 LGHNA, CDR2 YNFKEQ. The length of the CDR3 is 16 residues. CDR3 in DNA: TGTGCCAGCAGCCATGATCGGTATCAGCCGCAGGGTGAAGCTTTCTTT. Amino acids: CASSHDRYQPQGEAFF.

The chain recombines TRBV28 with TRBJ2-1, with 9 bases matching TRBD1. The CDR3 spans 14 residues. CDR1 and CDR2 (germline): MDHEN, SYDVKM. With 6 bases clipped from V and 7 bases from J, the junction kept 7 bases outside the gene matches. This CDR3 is CASRTGTGQNEQFF. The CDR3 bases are TGTGCCAGCAGAACCGGGACAGGGCAAAATGAGCAGTTCTTC. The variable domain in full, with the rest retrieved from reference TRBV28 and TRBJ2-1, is DVKVTQSSRYLVKRTGEKVFLECVQDMDHENMFWYRQDPGLGLRLIYFSYDVKMKEKGDIPEGYSVSREKKERFSLILESASTNQTSMYLCASRTGTGQNEQFFGPGTRLTVL.

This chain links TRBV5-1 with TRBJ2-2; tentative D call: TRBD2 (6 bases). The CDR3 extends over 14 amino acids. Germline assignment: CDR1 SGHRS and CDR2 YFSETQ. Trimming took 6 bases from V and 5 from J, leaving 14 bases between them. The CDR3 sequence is CASTGEAGTGELFF. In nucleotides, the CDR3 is TGCGCCAGCACCGGGGAGGCGGGAACCGGGGAGCTGTTTTTT.

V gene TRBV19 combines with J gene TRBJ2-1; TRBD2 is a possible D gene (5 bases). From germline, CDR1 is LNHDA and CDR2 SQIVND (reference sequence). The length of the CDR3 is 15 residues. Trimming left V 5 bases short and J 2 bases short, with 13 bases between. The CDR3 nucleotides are TGTGCCAGTAGTGATCGGGGAAGCCCCTACAATGAGCAGTTCTTC. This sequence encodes CASSDRGSPYNEQFF.